Sequencing of this T cell receptor (beta chain) was carried out in a study of blood T cell repertoires in COVID-19. Study at large: T cells, B-cell-depleted T cells, or PBMCs supplied cDNA or gDNA.

As handled by the study authors: Reference gene primers were amplified, and this amplification served to estimate nucleated cell counts. Assay used: immunoSEQ multiplex PCR; TCRdb lists only in-frame clones, some missing. That table furnishes V, J and clone size, whereas the DNA furnished D and trimming. The table has under 300,000 clones, 70% to 90% seen once. Sequencing was performed on peripheral blood. The clonotype comes from a woman in her thirties with acute or convalescent COVID-19.

CDR3: CASSLEPSSYEQYF. The DNA for the CDR3 is TGTGCCAGCAGCTTGGAACCTAGCTCCTACGAGCAGTACTTC. This chain joins TRBV5-5 and TRBJ2-7; D is uncertain. Germline V CDR1 and CDR2: SGHKS, YYEKEE (reference sequence). The CDR3 length is 14 residues. The germline V and J ends were trimmed by 0 bases and 0 bases, with 7 bases remaining between them.